This T cell receptor beta chain was sequenced during a study of blood T cell repertoires in COVID-19. Profiling relied on immunoSEQ multiplex PCR, and the TCRdb table lists in-frame clones only, not all of them. Seen here are 270,000 or so clones, approximately 81% observed once, and the top ten hold approximately 6.6%. This clone appeared a single time. The sequence was collected from a woman in her forties or fifties who had been exposed to COVID-19. The sample was PBMCs or T cells enriched from blood (not recorded which).

The CDR3: CASIPSVSSYQPQHF. In DNA, the CDR3 is TGTGCCAGTATTCCATCCGTCTCAAGCTATCAGCCCCAGCATTTT. V is TRBV19 and J is TRBJ1-5; D is ambiguous. The CDR3 length is 15 residues. Germline values: CDR1 LNHDA, CDR2 SQIVND (reference sequence). With 7 bases removed from V and 5 bases from J, the gap between germline ends came to 18 bases. The full variable domain, in which reference TRBV19 and TRBJ1-5 provide the parts outside the CDR3, is DGGITQSPKYLFRKEGQNVTLSCEQNLNHDAMYWYRQDPGQGLRLIYYSQIVNDFQKGDIAEGYSVSREKKESFPLTVTSAQKNPTAFYLCASIPSVSSYQPQHFGDGTRLSIL.